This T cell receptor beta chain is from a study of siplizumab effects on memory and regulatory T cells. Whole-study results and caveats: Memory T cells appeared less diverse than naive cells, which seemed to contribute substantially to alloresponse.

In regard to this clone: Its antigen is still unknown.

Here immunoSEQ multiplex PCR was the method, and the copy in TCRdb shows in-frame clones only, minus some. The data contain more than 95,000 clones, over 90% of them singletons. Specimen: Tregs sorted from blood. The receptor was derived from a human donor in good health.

Here the CDR3 DNA reads TGTGCCAGCATCCAAGGGACTGGCTACGAGCAGTACTTC. Protein: CASIQGTGYEQYF. The genes are TRBV25-1 and TRBJ2-7; tentatively, D is TRBD2 (6 bases). Trimming shortened V by 7 bases and J by 3 bases, and 13 bases separated the two germline ends. CDR1 is MGHDK and CDR2 is SYGVNS in the germline V gene. CDR3 length: 13 residues.